Each of the 18 T cell receptor beta chains below was sequenced from the same sample in a study of T cells in localized non-small cell lung cancer. Data came from immunoSEQ multiplex PCR; TCRdb stores just in-frame clones and leaves some out. Of roughly 70,000 clones in the sample, 86% are singletons; the top ten hold 21%. Material: peripheral blood, obtained before any cancer treatment. These receptors were taken from a male donor older than 55 with stage III squamous cell lung carcinoma.

A word on this clone: Other DNA sequences in this sample translate to the same CDR3. The chain joins TRBV5-1 to TRBJ1-1; a possible D gene is TRBD1 (6 bases). CDR1 and CDR2 (germline): SGHRS, YFSETQ. V was clipped by 0 bases and J by 2 bases, with 8 bases between them. The length of the CDR3 is 14 residues. CDR3 protein: CASSLEGGNTEAFF. CDR3 DNA sequence: TGCGCCAGCAGCTTGGAGGGGGGTAACACTGAAGCTTTCTTT.

The V gene is TRBV5-4, the J gene TRBJ2-3; 9 bases fit TRBD2. J lost 6 bases, V lost 4 bases, and 9 bases had no gene match. The germline V gene has CDR1 SGHNT and CDR2 YYREEE (reference sequence). The CDR3 contains 15 residues. This CDR3 is CASSPARRGGDTQYF. The CDR3, as DNA: TGTGCCAGCAGCCCCGCCCGGCGGGGGGGGGATACGCAGTATTTT.

The chain links TRBV7-9 to TRBJ2-3; a possible D gene is TRBD1 (6 bases). The germline gives CDR1 SEHNR, CDR2 FQNEAQ (reference sequence). CDR3 length: 14 amino acids. The V end lost 1 base, the J end lost 4 bases, and 9 bases lay between the germline ends. DNA for the CDR3: TGTGCCAGCAGCTTAGGGACAGCCTCAGATACGCAGTATTTT. Encoded protein: CASSLGTASDTQYF.

The chain combines TRBV29-1 with TRBJ1-5; the match to TRBD1 covers 8 bases. V shed 4 bases and J 4 bases; nucleotides not matched to a gene: 0. This CDR3 is 12 amino acids long. Germline values: CDR1 SQVTM, CDR2 ANQGSEA. In DNA form, the CDR3 reads TGCAGCGTTGGGACAGGGAATCAGCCCCAGCATTTT. It translates to CSVGTGNQPQHF.

This clone was found once. The J gene is TRBJ2-7, the V gene TRBV18; the D is unclear. Germline V gene sequence: CDR1 KGHSH, CDR2 LQKENI. Trimming took 3 bases from V and 4 from J, leaving 10 bases between them. There are 13 residues in the CDR3. CDR3 loop: CASSPMGKYEQYV. DNA for the CDR3: TGTGCCAGCTCACCCATGGGGAAATACGAGCAGTACGTC.

The rearrangement joins TRBV15 to TRBJ1-1; D unresolved. V lost 3 bases to trimming and J lost 1 base, with 9 bases between them. From germline, CDR1 is LNHNV and CDR2 YYDKDF (reference sequence). The CDR3 is 14 residues long. In DNA form, the CDR3 reads TGTGCCACCAGCAGGACCAGGCGGAACACTGAAGCTTTCTTT. This translates into CATSRTRRNTEAFF.

This chain links TRBV18 with TRBJ1-1, with 10 positions matching TRBD1. The CDR3 sequence is 16 residues long. The germline CDR1 and CDR2 sequences are KGHSH and LQKENI. The junction had 7 bases not matched to a gene; V was cut back by 5 bases and J by 1 base. The CDR3 sequence: CASSMTGGARNTEAFF. The CDR3 nucleotides read TGTGCCAGCTCAATGACAGGGGGCGCCCGGAACACTGAAGCTTTCTTT.

V is TRBV19 and J is TRBJ1-1; the D is unclear. Germline-derived CDR1 and CDR2 are LNHDA and SQIVND (reference sequence). The CDR3 length is 13 residues. The V end lost 4 bases, the J end lost 6 bases, and 12 bases lay between the germline ends. Here the CDR3 reads CASSTHSSAEAFF. The DNA of the CDR3 is TGTGCCAGTAGTACCCACAGTTCAGCTGAAGCTTTCTTT.

V is TRBV7-2 and J is TRBJ2-7, with 10 bases matching TRBD2. The germline V gene has CDR1 SGHTA and CDR2 FQGNSA. The CDR3 covers 16 residues. Losses at the gene ends were 3 bases for V and 5 bases for J; bases not matched to a gene: 10. CDR3 DNA sequence: TGTGCCAGCAGCTTGGCCGGGACTAGCGTTATCGACGAGCAGTACTTC. This translates into CASSLAGTSVIDEQYF. Supplemented by reference TRBV7-2 and TRBJ2-7, the full variable domain reads GAGVSQSPSNKVTEKGKDVELRCDPISGHTALYWYRQSLGQGLEFLIYFQGNSAPDKSGLPSDRFSAERTGGSVSTLTIQRTQQEDSAVYLCASSLAGTSVIDEQYFGPGTRLTVT.

This chain connects TRBV7-2 to TRBJ2-1; maybe TRBD2 (6 bases). CDR1 is SGHTA, CDR2 FQGNSA, per germline. CDR3 size: 15 residues. The V gene lost 4 bases and the J gene lost 5 bases, with 15 bases spanning the gap. The CDR3 here is CASSSYTGRHNEQFF. The CDR3 DNA follows: TGTGCCAGCAGCTCCTATACCGGGAGACACAATGAGCAGTTCTTC.

For the CDR3, the DNA is TGTGCGACGTTATCGCCGGGACAGGCCCAAAACATTCAGTACTTC. Protein product: CATLSPGQAQNIQYF. The J gene is TRBJ2-4, the V gene TRBV28; 8 nucleotides line up with TRBD1. The V gene's germline CDR1 is MDHEN and CDR2 SYDVKM. This CDR3 region has 15 residues.

The rearrangement links TRBV6-6 to TRBJ2-3; 9 bases are a match to TRBD1. CDR3 size: 15 residues. The V and J ends lost 4 bases and 4 bases, in that order; junction bases with no gene match: 6. Germline values: CDR1 MNHNY, CDR2 SVGAGI (reference sequence). The CDR3 DNA is TGTGCCAGCAGTTCTTTGGGACAGGGCGCAGATACGCAGTATTTT. This sequence encodes CASSSLGQGADTQYF.

The genes are TRBV6-1 and TRBJ2-2; 9 bases match TRBD1. There are 16 residues in the CDR3. The germline V gene has CDR1 MNHNS and CDR2 SASEGT. Germline trimming cut 3 bases from V and 1 base from J; bases unmatched to any gene: 3. CDR3 nucleotide sequence: TGTGCCAGCAGTGATGCGGGACAGGGGAACACCGGGGAGCTGTTTTTT. It yields the protein CASSDAGQGNTGELFF.

The chain combines TRBV5-1 with TRBJ2-3; no clear D gene. Trimming removed 4 bases from V and 0 bases from J, with 6 bases in between. Germline V gene data show CDR1 as SGHRS and CDR2 as YFSETQ. The CDR3 covers 13 residues. The DNA for the CDR3 is TGCGCCAGCAGCAAAGGGAGCACAGATACGCAGTATTTT. Residues: CASSKGSTDTQYF. The full variable domain, completed using reference TRBV5-1 and TRBJ2-3, is KAGVTQTPRYLIKTRGQQVTLSCSPISGHRSVSWYQQTPGQGLQFLFEYFSETQRNKGNFPGRFSGRQFSNSRSEMNVSTLELGDSALYLCASSKGSTDTQYFGPGTRLTVL.

V and J are TRBV5-4 and TRBJ2-7, with D hard to call. Looked up from germline, CDR1 is SGHNT and CDR2 is YYREEE (reference sequence). V shed 5 bases and J shed 3 bases, with 12 bases lying between them. The CDR3 loop spans 13 amino acids. Written as DNA, the CDR3 is TGTGCCAGCAGTCCGGCTGGGCACTACGAGCAGTACTTC. Its translation is CASSPAGHYEQYF.

The chain uses TRBV19 and TRBJ1-1; tentative D call: TRBD1 (5 bases). Germline V gives CDR1 LNHDA, CDR2 SQIVND (reference sequence). V lost 6 bases to trimming and J lost 5 bases, with 16 bases between them. This CDR3 region has 14 residues. CDR3 DNA sequence: TGTGCCAGTAGGCCAGGGCAGTATATGACTGAAGCTTTCTTT. Translated: CASRPGQYMTEAFF.

The chain uses TRBV19 and TRBJ2-2; possible D gene TRBD2, 6 bases. Germline V gene sequence: CDR1 LNHDA, CDR2 SQIVND (reference sequence). Trimming took off 9 bases at V and 5 bases at J, with 7 bases between the two ends. The CDR3 extends over 11 amino acids. CDR3 bases: TGTGCCAGCCGGGGGACCGGGGAGCTGTTTTTT. Translation: CASRGTGELFF.

This rearrangement joins TRBV19 to TRBJ1-1; D gene uncertain. This CDR3 spans 14 amino acids. Germline values: CDR1 LNHDA, CDR2 SQIVND (reference sequence). Between the trimmed V and J ends, which lost 5 bases and 11 bases, there was a span of 21 bases. The CDR3 is CASSPSWTGRMAFF. CDR3 coding DNA: TGTGCCAGTAGTCCCTCCTGGACCGGGAGGATGGCTTTCTTT.